The source of this TCR beta chain is a study of identical twins. The CDR3 length is 14 residues. The junction had 4 bases not matched to a gene; V was cut back by 4 bases and J by 6 bases. CDR1 and CDR2 (germline): ENHRY, SYGVKD. Study-level points and caveats: Conclusions relied on cross-sectional statistical analysis, not following the same donors. Abundant beta clonotypes from cord blood had fewer insertions, unlike memory repertoires, which showed none.

With respect to this clonotype: Its antigen is not identified.

The cDNA had a unique molecular identifier and a template-switch universal primer site. Each CDR3 protein is one row after TCRdb ran MiXCR on the 5' RACE reads. There are 1.5 million to 2 million distinct CDR3 sequences in the sample; about 31% occur only once, and about 0.27% lies in the top ten. This TCR came from a newborn girl in good health. This chain uses TRBV10-3 with TRBJ2-3; 10 bases match TRBD1. Sequenced sample: cord blood. CDR3 loop: CAISGDRGGDTQYF. The CDR3 DNA follows: TGTGCCATCAGTGGGGACAGGGGAGGGGATACGCAGTATTTT.